This T cell receptor (beta chain) is from a study of breast tumors, draining lymph nodes, adjacent tissues. The study's findings and limits: Findings are consistent with lymph node origin and intratumoral expansion of most tumor T cells. Luminal-like breast cancer showed significantly higher tumor–nontumor repertoire similarity than basal-like. Tumor repertoires ranked between lymph nodes and nontumor tissue in diversity, with V and J gene preferences.

The lymph nodes were axillary draining lymph nodes from breast cancer patients. This clonotype was counted many times. What it binds is not known. The CDR3 totals 15 residues. Germline V gene lookup returns CDR1 SEHNR and CDR2 FQNEAQ (reference sequence). Unmatched junction bases numbered 5, after V lost 5 bases and J lost 0 bases. TCRdb itself ran the multiplex PCR reads through MiXCR, one entry per CDR3 protein. The profile covers about 100,000 distinct CDR3 sequences, with over 20% appearing a single time and roughly 1.2% taken by the ten largest. The source of this sequence is a female donor with breast cancer. Some clones in this sample may be carry-over from other donors' samples. The genes are TRBV7-9 and TRBJ2-5, with 8 nucleotides matching TRBD1. Sequencing input: axillary lymph node tissue. CDR3 DNA: TGTGCCAGCAGCAGACAGGGGAACTACCAAGAGACCCAGTACTTC. Its protein product is CASSRQGNYQETQYF.